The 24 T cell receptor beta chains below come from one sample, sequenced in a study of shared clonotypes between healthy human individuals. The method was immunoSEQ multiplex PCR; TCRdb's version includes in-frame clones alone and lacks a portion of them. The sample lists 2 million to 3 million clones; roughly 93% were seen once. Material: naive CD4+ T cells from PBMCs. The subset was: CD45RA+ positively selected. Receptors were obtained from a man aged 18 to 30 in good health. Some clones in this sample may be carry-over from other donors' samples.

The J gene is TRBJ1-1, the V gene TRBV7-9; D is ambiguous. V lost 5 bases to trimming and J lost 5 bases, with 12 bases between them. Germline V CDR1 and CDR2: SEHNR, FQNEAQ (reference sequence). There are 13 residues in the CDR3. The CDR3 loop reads CASSGVGSTEAFF. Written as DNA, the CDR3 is TGTGCCAGCAGCGGCGTAGGTAGTACTGAAGCTTTCTTT. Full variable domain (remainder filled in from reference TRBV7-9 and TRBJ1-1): DTGVSQNPRHKITKRGQNVTFRCDPISEHNRLYWYRQTLGQGPEFLTYFQNEAQLEKSRLLSDRFSAERPKGSFSTLEIQRTEQGDSAMYLCASSGVGSTEAFFGQGTRLTVV.

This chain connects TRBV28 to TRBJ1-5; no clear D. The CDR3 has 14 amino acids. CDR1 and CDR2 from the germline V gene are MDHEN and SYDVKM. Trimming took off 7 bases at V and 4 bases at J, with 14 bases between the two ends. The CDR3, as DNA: TGTGCCAGCAACCTTCGGAACCGGAATCAGCCCCAGCATTTT. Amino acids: CASNLRNRNQPQHF.

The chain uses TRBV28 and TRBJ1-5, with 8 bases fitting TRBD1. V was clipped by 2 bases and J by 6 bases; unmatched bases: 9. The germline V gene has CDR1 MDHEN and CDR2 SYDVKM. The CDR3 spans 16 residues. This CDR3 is CASSLPARGLSQPQHF. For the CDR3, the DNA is TGTGCCAGCAGTTTACCTGCCAGGGGGCTAAGTCAGCCCCAGCATTTT.

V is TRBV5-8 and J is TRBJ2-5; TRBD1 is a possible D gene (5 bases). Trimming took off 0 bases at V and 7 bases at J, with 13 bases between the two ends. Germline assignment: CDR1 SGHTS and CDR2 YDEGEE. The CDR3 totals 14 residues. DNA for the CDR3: TGTGCCAGCAGCTTGGGCTTTGCCCAGGGGACCCAGTACTTC. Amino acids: CASSLGFAQGTQYF.

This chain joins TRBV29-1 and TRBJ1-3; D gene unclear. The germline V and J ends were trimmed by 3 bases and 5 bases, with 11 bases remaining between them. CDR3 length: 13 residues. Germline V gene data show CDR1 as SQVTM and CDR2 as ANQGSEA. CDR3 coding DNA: TGCAGCGTTGAGACGCAGTCTCGAAACACCATATATTTT. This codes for CSVETQSRNTIYF.

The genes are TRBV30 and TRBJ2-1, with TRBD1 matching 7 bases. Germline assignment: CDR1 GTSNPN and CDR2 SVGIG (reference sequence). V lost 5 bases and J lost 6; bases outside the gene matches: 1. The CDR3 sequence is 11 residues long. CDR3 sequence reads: CAWDRVNEQFF. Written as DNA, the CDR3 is TGTGCCTGGGACAGGGTCAATGAGCAGTTCTTC.

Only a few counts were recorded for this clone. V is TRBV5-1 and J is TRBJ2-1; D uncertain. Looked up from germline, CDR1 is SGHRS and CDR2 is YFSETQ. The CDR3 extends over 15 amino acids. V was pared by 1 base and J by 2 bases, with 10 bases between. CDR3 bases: TGCGCCAGCAGCTTGAGTGCCAGGACCTACAATGAGCAGTTCTTC. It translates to CASSLSARTYNEQFF.

The CDR3: CASSLSPGDTEAFF. The CDR3 nucleotides read TGCGCCAGCAGCTTGTCCCCCGGGGACACTGAAGCTTTCTTT. This chain links TRBV5-1 with TRBJ1-1; the D is unclear. Germline lookup yields CDR1 SGHRS and CDR2 YFSETQ. The CDR3 covers 14 residues. The germline V and J ends were trimmed by 1 base and 3 bases, with 10 bases remaining between them.

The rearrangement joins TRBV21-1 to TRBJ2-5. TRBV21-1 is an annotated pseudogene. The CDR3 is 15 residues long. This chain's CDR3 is CASSTDREGLWTQYF. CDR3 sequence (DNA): TGTGCCAGCAGCACCGACAGGGAGGGGTTATGGACCCAGTACTTC.

CDR3 region: CASSQEAQSGPSGHTDTQYF. In DNA, the CDR3 is TGTGCCAGCAGCCAAGAGGCACAAAGCGGGCCTAGCGGTCACACAGATACGCAGTATTTT. The rearrangement uses TRBV4-2 and TRBJ2-3; TRBD2 matches 7 bases. Germline V gene sequence: CDR1 LGHNA, CDR2 YNFKEQ. V shed 0 bases, J shed 2 bases, and the junction held 17 bases outside the gene matches. The CDR3 is 20 amino acids.

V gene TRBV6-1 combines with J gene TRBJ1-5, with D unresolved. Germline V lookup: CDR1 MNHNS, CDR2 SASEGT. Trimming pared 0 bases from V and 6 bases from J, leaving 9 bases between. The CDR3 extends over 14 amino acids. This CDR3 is CASSEAPRGQPQHF. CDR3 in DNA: TGTGCCAGCAGTGAAGCGCCACGAGGTCAGCCCCAGCATTTT.

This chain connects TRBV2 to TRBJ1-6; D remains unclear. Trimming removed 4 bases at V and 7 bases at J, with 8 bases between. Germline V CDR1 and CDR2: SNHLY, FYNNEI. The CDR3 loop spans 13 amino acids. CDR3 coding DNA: TGTGCCAGCAGTGTGGTGGAGAATTCACCCCTCCACTTT. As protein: CASSVVENSPLHF.

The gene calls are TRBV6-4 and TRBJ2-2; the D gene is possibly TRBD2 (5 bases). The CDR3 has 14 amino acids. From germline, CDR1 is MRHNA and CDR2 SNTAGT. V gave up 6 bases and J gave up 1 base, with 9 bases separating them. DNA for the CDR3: TGTGCCAGCAGAGGGAGCTTGAACACCGGGGAGCTGTTTTTT. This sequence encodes CASRGSLNTGELFF.

CDR3 residues: CASSPPPHNEQFF. The CDR3 DNA reads TGCGCCAGCAGCCCGCCCCCCCACAATGAGCAGTTCTTC. The V and J genes are TRBV5-1 and TRBJ2-1; D not resolved. Germline V CDR1 and CDR2: SGHRS, YFSETQ. Between the trimmed V and J ends, which lost 4 bases and 5 bases, there was a span of 10 bases. There are 13 residues in the CDR3.

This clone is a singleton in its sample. The chain's CDR3 is CASSPKSTGTYEQYF. CDR3 sequence (DNA): TGTGCCAGCAGCCCTAAATCGACAGGTACCTACGAGCAGTACTTC. This sequence joins TRBV6-6 and TRBJ2-7, with D perhaps TRBD1 (6 bases). Trimming left V 6 bases short and J 2 bases short, with 17 bases between. Per germline, CDR1 MNHNY and CDR2 SVGAGI (reference sequence). CDR3 length: 15 residues.

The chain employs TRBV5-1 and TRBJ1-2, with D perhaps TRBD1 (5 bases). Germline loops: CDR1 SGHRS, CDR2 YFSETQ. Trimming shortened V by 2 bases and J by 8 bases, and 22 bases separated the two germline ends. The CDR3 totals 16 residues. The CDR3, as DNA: TGCGCCAGCAGCTTTGCCGACAGCCTCCCCTCGGGGGGCTACACCTTC. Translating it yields CASSFADSLPSGGYTF. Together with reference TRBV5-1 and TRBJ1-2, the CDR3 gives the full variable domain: KAGVTQTPRYLIKTRGQQVTLSCSPISGHRSVSWYQQTPGQGLQFLFEYFSETQRNKGNFPGRFSGRQFSNSRSEMNVSTLELGDSALYLCASSFADSLPSGGYTFGSGTRLTVV.

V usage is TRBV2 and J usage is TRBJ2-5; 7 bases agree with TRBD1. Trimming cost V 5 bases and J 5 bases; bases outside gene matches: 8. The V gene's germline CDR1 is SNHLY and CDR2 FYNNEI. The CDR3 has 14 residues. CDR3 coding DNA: TGTGCCAGCAGTCAACAGGGGAACGGGGAGACCCAGTACTTC. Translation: CASSQQGNGETQYF.

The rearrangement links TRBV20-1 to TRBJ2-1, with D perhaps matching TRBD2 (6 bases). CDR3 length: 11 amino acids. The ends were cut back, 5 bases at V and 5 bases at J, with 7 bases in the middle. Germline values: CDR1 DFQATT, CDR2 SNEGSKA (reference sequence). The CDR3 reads CSAGGNNEQFF. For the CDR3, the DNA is TGCAGTGCTGGAGGGAACAATGAGCAGTTCTTC.

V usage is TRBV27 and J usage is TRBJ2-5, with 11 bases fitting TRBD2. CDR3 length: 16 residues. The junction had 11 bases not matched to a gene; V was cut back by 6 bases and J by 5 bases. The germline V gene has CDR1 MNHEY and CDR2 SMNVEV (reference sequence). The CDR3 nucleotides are TGTGCCAGCAGAATGTTCAGGACTAGCGGGTTGGAGACCCAGTACTTC. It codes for CASRMFRTSGLETQYF.

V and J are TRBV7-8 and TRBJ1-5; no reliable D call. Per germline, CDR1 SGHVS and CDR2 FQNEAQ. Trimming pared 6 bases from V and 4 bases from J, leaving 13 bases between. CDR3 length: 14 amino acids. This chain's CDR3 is CASSRTEQNQPQHF. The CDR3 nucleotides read TGTGCCAGCAGTCGGACGGAGCAAAATCAGCCCCAGCATTTT.

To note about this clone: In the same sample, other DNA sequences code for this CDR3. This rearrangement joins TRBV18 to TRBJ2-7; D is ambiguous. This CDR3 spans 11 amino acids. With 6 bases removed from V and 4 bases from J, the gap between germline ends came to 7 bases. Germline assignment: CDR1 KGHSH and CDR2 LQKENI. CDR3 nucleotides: TGTGCCAGCTCCCCCGCATACGAGCAGTACTTC. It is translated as CASSPAYEQYF.

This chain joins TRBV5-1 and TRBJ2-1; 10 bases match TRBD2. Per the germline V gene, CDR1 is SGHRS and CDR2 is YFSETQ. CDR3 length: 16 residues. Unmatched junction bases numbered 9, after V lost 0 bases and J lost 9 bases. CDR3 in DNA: TGCGCCAGCAGCTTGGATCCTAGCGGGAGTACGGGTGAGCAGTTCTTC. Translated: CASSLDPSGSTGEQFF. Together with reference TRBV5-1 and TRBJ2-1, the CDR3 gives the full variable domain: KAGVTQTPRYLIKTRGQQVTLSCSPISGHRSVSWYQQTPGQGLQFLFEYFSETQRNKGNFPGRFSGRQFSNSRSEMNVSTLELGDSALYLCASSLDPSGSTGEQFFGPGTRLTVL.

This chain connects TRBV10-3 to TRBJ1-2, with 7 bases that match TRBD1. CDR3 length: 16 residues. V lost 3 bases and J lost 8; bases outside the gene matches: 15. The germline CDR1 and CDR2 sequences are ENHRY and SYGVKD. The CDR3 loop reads CAISDQGGGETVGYTF. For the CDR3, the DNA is TGTGCCATCAGTGACCAGGGGGGGGGCGAAACTGTCGGCTACACCTTC.

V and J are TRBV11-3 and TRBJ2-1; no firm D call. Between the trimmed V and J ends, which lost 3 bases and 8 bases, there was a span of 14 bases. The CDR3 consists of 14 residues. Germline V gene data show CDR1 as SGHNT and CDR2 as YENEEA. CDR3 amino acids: CASSFTSLQDEQFF. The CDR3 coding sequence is TGTGCCAGCAGCTTCACGTCCCTGCAGGATGAGCAGTTCTTC.